This T cell receptor beta chain was obtained from a study of blood T cells in healthy people across ages. Study results and caveats: Roughly linear age-related decline in beta diversity appeared, significant by age about 37. When set beside aged donors, long-lived donors presented more naive CD4+ cells and higher diversity.

Germline V lookup: CDR1 SGDLS, CDR2 YYNGEE. This CDR3 contains 16 residues. V lost 0 bases to trimming and J lost 0 bases, with 10 bases between them. Total RNA amounts of at least 5 micrograms were extracted per sample. A second PCR, run for about 6 to 11 cycles, used a sample-barcoded 5' primer plus a J-beta primer mix. At least 3 million CDR3-containing paired-end reads were obtained per sample. TCRdb called the 5' RACE reads again in MiXCR, with one record for every CDR3 protein. The sample has 950,000 to 1,200,000 distinct CDR3 sequences, 35% to 40% seen once. Regarding this clonotype: Its antigen is still unknown.

The chain recombines TRBV9 with TRBJ2-1; D is uncertain. The sample consisted of blood. The receptor was derived from a young man in good health. The CDR3 region has the DNA TGTGCCAGCAGCGTAGCTACAACGAGCTCCTACAATGAGCAGTTCTTC. Its protein product is CASSVATTSSYNEQFF.